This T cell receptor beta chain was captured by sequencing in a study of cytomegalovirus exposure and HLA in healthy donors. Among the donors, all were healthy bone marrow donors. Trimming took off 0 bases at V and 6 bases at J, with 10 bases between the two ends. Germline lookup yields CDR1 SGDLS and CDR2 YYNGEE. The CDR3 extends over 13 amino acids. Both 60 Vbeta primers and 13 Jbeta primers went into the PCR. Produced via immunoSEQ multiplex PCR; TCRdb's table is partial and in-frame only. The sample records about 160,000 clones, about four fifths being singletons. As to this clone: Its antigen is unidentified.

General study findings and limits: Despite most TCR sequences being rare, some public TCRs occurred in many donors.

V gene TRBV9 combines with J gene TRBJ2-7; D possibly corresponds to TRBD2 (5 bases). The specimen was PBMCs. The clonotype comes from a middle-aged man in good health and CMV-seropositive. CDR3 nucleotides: TGTGCCAGCAGCGTAGGAGAGGGCGGCGAGCAGTACTTC. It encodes CASSVGEGGEQYF.